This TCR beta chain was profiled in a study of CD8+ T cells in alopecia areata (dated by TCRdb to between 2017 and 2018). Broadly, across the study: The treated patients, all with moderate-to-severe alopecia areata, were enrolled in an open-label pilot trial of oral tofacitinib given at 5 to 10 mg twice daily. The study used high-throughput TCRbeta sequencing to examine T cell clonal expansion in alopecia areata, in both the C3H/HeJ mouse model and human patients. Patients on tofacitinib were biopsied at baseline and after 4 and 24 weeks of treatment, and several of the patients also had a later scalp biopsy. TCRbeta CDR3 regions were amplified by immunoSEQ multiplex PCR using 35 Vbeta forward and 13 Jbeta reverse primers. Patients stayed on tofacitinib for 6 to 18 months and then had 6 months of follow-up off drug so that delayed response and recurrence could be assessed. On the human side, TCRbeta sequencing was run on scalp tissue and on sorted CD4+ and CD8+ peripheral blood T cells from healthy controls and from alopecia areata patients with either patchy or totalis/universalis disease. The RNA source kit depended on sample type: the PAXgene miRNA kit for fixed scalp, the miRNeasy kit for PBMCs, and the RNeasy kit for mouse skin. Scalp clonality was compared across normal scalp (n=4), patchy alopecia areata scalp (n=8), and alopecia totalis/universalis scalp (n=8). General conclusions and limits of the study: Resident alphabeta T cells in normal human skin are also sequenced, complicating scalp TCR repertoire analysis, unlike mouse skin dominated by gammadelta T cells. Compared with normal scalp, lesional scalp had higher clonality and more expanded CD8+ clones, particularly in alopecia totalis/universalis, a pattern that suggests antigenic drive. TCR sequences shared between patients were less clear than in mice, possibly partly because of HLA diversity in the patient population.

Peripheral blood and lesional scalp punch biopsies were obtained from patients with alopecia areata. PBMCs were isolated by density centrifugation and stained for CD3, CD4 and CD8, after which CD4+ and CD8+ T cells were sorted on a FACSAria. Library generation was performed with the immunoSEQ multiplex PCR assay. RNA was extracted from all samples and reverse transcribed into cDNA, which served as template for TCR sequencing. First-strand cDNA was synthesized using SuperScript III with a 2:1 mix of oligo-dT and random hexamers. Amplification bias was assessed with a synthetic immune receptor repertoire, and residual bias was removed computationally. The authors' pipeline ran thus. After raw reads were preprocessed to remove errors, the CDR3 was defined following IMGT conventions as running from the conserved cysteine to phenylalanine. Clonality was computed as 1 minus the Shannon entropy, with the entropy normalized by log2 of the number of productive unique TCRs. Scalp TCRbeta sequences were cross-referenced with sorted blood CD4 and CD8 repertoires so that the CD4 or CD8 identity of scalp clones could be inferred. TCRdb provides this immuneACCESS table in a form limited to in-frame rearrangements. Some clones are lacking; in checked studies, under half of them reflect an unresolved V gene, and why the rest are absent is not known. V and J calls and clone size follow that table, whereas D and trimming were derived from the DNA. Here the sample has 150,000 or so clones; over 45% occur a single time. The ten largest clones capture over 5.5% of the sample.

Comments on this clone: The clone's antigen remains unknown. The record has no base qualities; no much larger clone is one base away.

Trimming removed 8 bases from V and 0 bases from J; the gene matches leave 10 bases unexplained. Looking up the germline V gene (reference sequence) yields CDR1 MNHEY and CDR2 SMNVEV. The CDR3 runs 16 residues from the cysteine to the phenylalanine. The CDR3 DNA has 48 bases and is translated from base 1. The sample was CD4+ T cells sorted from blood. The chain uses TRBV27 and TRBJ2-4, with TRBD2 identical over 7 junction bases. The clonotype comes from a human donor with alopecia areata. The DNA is TGTGCCAGCTCCTTAGCGGGCGGGATAGCCAAAAACATTCAGTACTTC. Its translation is CASSLAGGIAKNIQYF.